The next 27 T cell receptor beta chains were all read from a single sample in a study of cytomegalovirus exposure and HLA in healthy donors. The PCR employed 60 Vbeta primers together with 13 Jbeta primers. Profiling relied on immunoSEQ multiplex PCR, and the TCRdb table lists in-frame clones only, not all of them. The sample carries about 90,000 clones, approximately 84% recorded once. The source material was PBMCs. The receptors shown here come from a man between 18 and 35 years old in good health and CMV-seronegative.

This chain joins TRBV5-1 and TRBJ2-1, with 11 bases aligning to TRBD2. Trimming cost V 7 bases and J 0 bases; bases outside gene matches: 9. Germline assignment: CDR1 SGHRS and CDR2 YFSETQ. CDR3 length: 17 residues. For the CDR3, the DNA is TGCGCCAGCTCCCTAGCGGGAGGTAGAAGCTCCTACAATGAGCAGTTCTTC. Encoded protein: CASSLAGGRSSYNEQFF.

This sequence joins TRBV6-5 and TRBJ1-2; 8 nucleotides agree with TRBD1. The CDR3 covers 15 residues. CDR1 and CDR2 from the germline V gene are MNHEY and SVGAGI. J was trimmed by 4 bases and V by 2 bases; bases with no gene match: 6. The CDR3 coding sequence is TGTGCCAGCAGTTACCGGCCGGGACAGGTCTATGGCTACACCTTC. Translated, it gives CASSYRPGQVYGYTF.

The sample holds a few counts of this clone. V gene TRBV2 combines with J gene TRBJ1-5; D remains unclear. V lost 8 bases to trimming and J lost 3 bases, with 14 bases between them. Germline assignment: CDR1 SNHLY and CDR2 FYNNEI. The CDR3 loop spans 14 amino acids. CDR3 coding DNA: TGTGCCAGCCGGGGAGGGATAAACAATCAGCCCCAGCATTTT. Amino acid sequence: CASRGGINNQPQHF.

This clone was recorded a few times. The chain employs TRBV29-1 and TRBJ1-2; D is unresolved. This CDR3 contains 12 residues. The germline V gene encodes CDR1 SQVTM and CDR2 ANQGSEA. Trimming removed 5 bases at V and 0 bases at J, with 7 bases between. The CDR3 DNA follows: TGCAGCGTTCAGGCGACTAACTATGGCTACACCTTC. It codes for CSVQATNYGYTF.

V and J are TRBV6-1 and TRBJ1-2; perhaps TRBD1 as D (5 bases). V was pared by 0 bases and J by 4 bases, with 12 bases between. The germline gives CDR1 MNHNS, CDR2 SASEGT. This CDR3 region has 15 residues. CDR3 nucleotide sequence: TGTGCCAGCAGTGAAGCCGGAGGGGCCTCCTATGGCTACACCTTC. Its translation: CASSEAGGASYGYTF.

The chain recombines TRBV6-6 with TRBJ1-2; 7 bases agree with TRBD1. Trimming cost V 6 bases and J 8 bases; bases outside gene matches: 12. Germline loops: CDR1 MNHNY, CDR2 SVGAGI (reference sequence). The CDR3 loop spans 14 amino acids. The DNA of the CDR3 is TGTGCCAGCAGACCCACAGGGGACTCCGGCGGCTACACCTTC. Protein product: CASRPTGDSGGYTF.

The V gene is TRBV7-3, the J gene TRBJ2-3; D is uncertain. The CDR3 sequence is 13 residues long. In germline, CDR1 is SGHTA, CDR2 FQGTGA. V lost 5 bases, J lost 6 bases, and 12 bases lay in between. This CDR3 reads CASSHFIRDTQYF. The CDR3 bases are TGTGCCAGCAGCCATTTTATCAGGGATACGCAGTATTTT.

This clone was picked up one time. This sequence joins TRBV6-5 and TRBJ2-5; the D gene is possibly TRBD1 (5 bases). The V gene's germline CDR1 is MNHEY and CDR2 SVGAGI. The CDR3 is 13 residues long. Trimming left V 2 bases short and J 5 bases short, with 9 bases between. The CDR3 DNA reads as TGTGCCAGCAGTTACGACAGCCTGGAGACCCAGTACTTC. This gives the protein CASSYDSLETQYF.

The chain uses TRBV19 and TRBJ1-6, with TRBD1 matching over 8 bases. Trimming removed 9 bases from V and 10 bases from J; junction bases left unmatched: 8. Germline assignment: CDR1 LNHDA and CDR2 SQIVND (reference sequence). The CDR3 is 13 amino acids. The DNA for the CDR3 is TGTGCCAGCCAGACAGGGGTTGGGTCACCCCTCCACTTT. Its protein product is CASQTGVGSPLHF.

The chain recombines TRBV28 with TRBJ1-2; maybe TRBD1 (5 bases). The V gene's germline CDR1 is MDHEN and CDR2 SYDVKM. V lost 7 bases and J 0 bases, leaving 6 bases between the germline ends. There are 12 residues in the CDR3. CDR3 nucleotides: TGTGCCAGCAAGACAGCTAACTATGGCTACACCTTC. Amino acids: CASKTANYGYTF.

V is TRBV29-1 and J is TRBJ1-2; no firm D call. V lost 2 bases and J lost 0, with 4 bases in between. In germline, CDR1 is SQVTM, CDR2 ANQGSEA. The CDR3 extends over 12 amino acids. CDR3: CSVESSNYGYTF. The CDR3 DNA sequence: TGCAGCGTTGAAAGCTCTAACTATGGCTACACCTTC.

This chain links TRBV25-1 with TRBJ2-7; D not certain. Per germline, CDR1 MGHDK and CDR2 SYGVNS. This CDR3 comprises 11 residues. Trimming left V 2 bases short and J 7 bases short, with 6 bases between. CDR3 nucleotide sequence: TGTGCCAGCAGTGAAGGTCAGGAGCAGTACTTC. Translated: CASSEGQEQYF.

The chain is built from TRBV9 and TRBJ1-2, with 9 bases fitting TRBD1. The CDR3 covers 16 residues. Looked up from germline, CDR1 is SGDLS and CDR2 is YYNGEE. After removal of 3 bases from V and 7 bases from J, the junction contained 13 bases not matched to a gene. The CDR3 DNA reads as TGTGCCAGCAGCGCCGGGCTCGGGACAGGGTCTTCTGGCTACACCTTC. Encoded protein: CASSAGLGTGSSGYTF.

The chain recombines TRBV27 with TRBJ2-5, with TRBD1 identical over 8 bases. The CDR3 spans 15 residues. The germline CDR1 and CDR2 sequences are MNHEY and SMNVEV (reference sequence). The V segment lost 5 bases and the J segment 2 bases; nucleotides outside the gene matches: 7. CDR3 in DNA: TGTGCCAGCAGTAAGACAGGGGAGAGACAAGAGACCCAGTACTTC. It yields the protein CASSKTGERQETQYF.

The chain joins TRBV18 to TRBJ1-1; a possible D gene is TRBD1 (5 bases). In germline, CDR1 is KGHSH, CDR2 LQKENI. CDR3 length: 16 residues. Trimming took 6 bases from V and 0 from J, leaving 17 bases between them. CDR3 residues: CASSPRQGNMNTEAFF. CDR3 coding DNA: TGTGCCAGCTCTCCGCGTCAGGGAAACATGAACACTGAAGCTTTCTTT.

The chain recombines TRBV9 with TRBJ1-1; 7 bases are shared with TRBD1. Germline V gene lookup returns CDR1 SGDLS and CDR2 YYNGEE. This CDR3 is built from 16 residues. The ends lost 0 bases at V and 4 bases at J; junction bases unmatched: 9. CDR3 bases: TGTGCCAGCAGCGTAGGATCCGGGACAGAGGGCACTGAAGCTTTCTTT. Translated: CASSVGSGTEGTEAFF.

This clone occurred a few times. The V gene is TRBV7-9, the J gene TRBJ1-1; 8 nucleotides match TRBD1. With 8 bases clipped from V and 5 bases from J, the junction kept 13 bases outside the gene matches. This CDR3 contains 15 residues. CDR1 and CDR2 from the germline V gene are SEHNR and FQNEAQ (reference sequence). In nucleotides, the CDR3 is TGTGCCAGCTGGGCAGGGGGCGCTGGATGGACTGAAGCTTTCTTT. Amino acids: CASWAGGAGWTEAFF.

V is TRBV28 and J is TRBJ2-7; 7 bases fit TRBD1. CDR3 length: 17 residues. Germline values: CDR1 MDHEN, CDR2 SYDVKM. V was clipped by 2 bases and J by 1 base; unmatched bases: 11. DNA for the CDR3: TGTGCCAGCAGTTTACCCCTCAGGGGGACAGTTTCCTACGAGCAGTACTTC. The encoded protein is CASSLPLRGTVSYEQYF.

The chain combines TRBV4-1 with TRBJ1-5; 7 bases are a match to TRBD1. Germline V gives CDR1 MGHRA, CDR2 YSYEKL. V lost 1 base to trimming and J lost 2 bases; unmatched junction nucleotides: 5. The CDR3 contains 16 residues. The chain's CDR3 is CASSQGDSPGNQPQHF. CDR3 sequence (DNA): TGCGCCAGCAGCCAAGGGGACAGTCCTGGCAATCAGCCCCAGCATTTT.

The V and J genes are TRBV7-2 and TRBJ1-1; D is ambiguous. Per germline, CDR1 SGHTA and CDR2 FQGNSA. V lost 3 bases, J lost 1 base, and 15 bases lay in between. The CDR3 is 16 residues long. This CDR3 is CASSLGPWVGNTEAFF. The CDR3 nucleotides are TGTGCCAGCAGCTTGGGCCCCTGGGTCGGGAACACTGAAGCTTTCTTT. Based on the CDR3 plus reference TRBV7-2 and TRBJ1-1, the full variable domain is GAGVSQSPSNKVTEKGKDVELRCDPISGHTALYWYRQSLGQGLEFLIYFQGNSAPDKSGLPSDRFSAERTGGSVSTLTIQRTQQEDSAVYLCASSLGPWVGNTEAFFGQGTRLTVV.

V gene TRBV7-9 combines with J gene TRBJ2-7; D possibly corresponds to TRBD2 (6 bases). The V gene lost 6 bases and the J gene lost 4 bases, with 16 bases spanning the gap. Germline V gene sequence: CDR1 SEHNR, CDR2 FQNEAQ (reference sequence). This CDR3 is 14 amino acids long. This chain's CDR3 is CASSFPGGEYEQYF. The CDR3 nucleotides read TGTGCCAGCAGTTTCCCGGGCGGGGAATACGAGCAGTACTTC.

The gene calls are TRBV7-6 and TRBJ2-7, with 7 bases identical to TRBD2. V lost 5 bases, J lost 6 bases, and 10 bases stayed unmatched. The CDR3 is 14 amino acids. Germline V gene lookup returns CDR1 SGHVS and CDR2 FNYEAQ. The CDR3 here is CASSLPPSGGEQYF. CDR3 nucleotide sequence: TGTGCCAGCAGCCTTCCTCCTAGCGGAGGCGAGCAGTACTTC.

The chain links TRBV6-4 to TRBJ2-7, with 13 nucleotides matching TRBD2. Germline V gene sequence: CDR1 MRHNA, CDR2 SNTAGT. Losses at the gene ends were 6 bases for V and 1 base for J; bases not matched to a gene: 3. This CDR3 spans 15 amino acids. CDR3 in DNA: TGTGCCAGCAGCCGGACTAGCGGGAGTTCCTACGAGCAGTACTTC. This codes for CASSRTSGSSYEQYF.

The chain combines TRBV6-5 with TRBJ2-1; D possibly corresponds to TRBD1 (5 bases). Germline values: CDR1 MNHEY, CDR2 SVGAGI. V lost 3 bases to trimming and J lost 10 bases, with 16 bases between them. The CDR3 covers 14 residues. The CDR3 bases are TGTGCCAGCAGTTATGGGGCCAGGGTGGGGGAGCAGTTCTTC. Amino acid sequence: CASSYGARVGEQFF.

This clone has only one observation. The J gene is TRBJ2-2, the V gene TRBV15; TRBD2 matches at 10 bases. J gave up 6 bases and V 7 bases, and 8 bases lay outside the gene matches. This CDR3 region has 15 residues. Germline CDR1 and CDR2: LNHNV and YYDKDF (reference sequence). The chain's CDR3 is CATKELAGVAGELFF. The CDR3 DNA sequence: TGTGCCACCAAAGAGCTAGCGGGAGTGGCCGGGGAGCTGTTTTTT.

The gene calls are TRBV29-1 and TRBJ2-2; D possibly corresponds to TRBD1 (6 bases). The CDR3 consists of 14 residues. CDR1 and CDR2 from the germline V gene are SQVTM and ANQGSEA. V lost 7 bases and J 3 bases, leaving 15 bases between the germline ends. The CDR3 spells CSGTGTTYTGELFF. The CDR3 DNA reads TGCAGCGGAACGGGGACAACCTACACCGGGGAGCTGTTTTTT.

This clone was seen a few times. The V call is TRBV5-1, the J call TRBJ2-1, with 15 bases identical to TRBD2. J was trimmed by 9 bases and V by 4 bases; bases with no gene match: 5. Germline values: CDR1 SGHRS, CDR2 YFSETQ. This CDR3 is built from 15 residues. The CDR3 is CASSPGLAGGVEQFF. In nucleotides, the CDR3 is TGCGCCAGCAGCCCGGGACTAGCGGGAGGAGTTGAGCAGTTCTTC.